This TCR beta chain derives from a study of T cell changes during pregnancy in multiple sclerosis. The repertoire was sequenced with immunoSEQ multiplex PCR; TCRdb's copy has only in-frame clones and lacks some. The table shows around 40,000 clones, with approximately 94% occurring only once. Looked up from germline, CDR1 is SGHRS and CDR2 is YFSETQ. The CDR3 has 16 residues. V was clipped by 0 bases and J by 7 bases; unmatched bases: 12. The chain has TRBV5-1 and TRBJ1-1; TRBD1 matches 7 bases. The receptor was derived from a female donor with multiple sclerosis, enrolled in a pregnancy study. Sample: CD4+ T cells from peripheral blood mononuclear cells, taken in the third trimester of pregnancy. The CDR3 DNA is TGCGCCAGCAGCTTGGAAAGGACAGGTTTCCTTAATGAAGCTTTCTTT. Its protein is CASSLERTGFLNEAFF.